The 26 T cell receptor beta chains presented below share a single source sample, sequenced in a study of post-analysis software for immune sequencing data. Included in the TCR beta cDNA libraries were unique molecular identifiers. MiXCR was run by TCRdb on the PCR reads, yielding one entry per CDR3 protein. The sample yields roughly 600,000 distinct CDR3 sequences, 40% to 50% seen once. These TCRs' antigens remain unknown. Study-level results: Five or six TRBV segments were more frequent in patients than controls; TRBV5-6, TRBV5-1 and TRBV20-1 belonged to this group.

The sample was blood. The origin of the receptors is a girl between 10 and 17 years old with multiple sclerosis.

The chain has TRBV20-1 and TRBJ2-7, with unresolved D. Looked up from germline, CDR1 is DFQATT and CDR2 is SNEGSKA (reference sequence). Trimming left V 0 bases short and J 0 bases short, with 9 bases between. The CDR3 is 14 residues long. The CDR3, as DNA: TGCAGTGCTAGAGATCACCTGATCTCCTACGAGCAGTACTTC. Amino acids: CSARDHLISYEQYF.

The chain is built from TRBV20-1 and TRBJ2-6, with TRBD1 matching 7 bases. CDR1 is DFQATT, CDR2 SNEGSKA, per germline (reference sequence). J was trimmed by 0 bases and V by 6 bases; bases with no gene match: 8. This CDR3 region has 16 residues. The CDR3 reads CSAPGTVHSGANVLTF. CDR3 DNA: TGCAGTGCCCCCGGGACAGTTCACTCTGGGGCCAACGTCCTGACTTTC.

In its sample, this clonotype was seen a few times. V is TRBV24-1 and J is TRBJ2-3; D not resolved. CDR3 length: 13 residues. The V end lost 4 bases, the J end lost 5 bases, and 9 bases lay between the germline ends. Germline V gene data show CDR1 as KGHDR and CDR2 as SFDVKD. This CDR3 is CATSDTRGDTQYF. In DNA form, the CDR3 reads TGTGCCACCAGTGACACGCGAGGAGATACGCAGTATTTT.

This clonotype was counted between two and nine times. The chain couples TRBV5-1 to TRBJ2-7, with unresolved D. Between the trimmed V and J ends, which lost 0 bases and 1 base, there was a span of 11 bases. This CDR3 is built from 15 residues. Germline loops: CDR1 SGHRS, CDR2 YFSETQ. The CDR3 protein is CASSLGQAGSYEQYF. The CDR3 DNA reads TGCGCCAGCAGCTTGGGCCAGGCAGGTTCCTACGAGCAGTACTTC.

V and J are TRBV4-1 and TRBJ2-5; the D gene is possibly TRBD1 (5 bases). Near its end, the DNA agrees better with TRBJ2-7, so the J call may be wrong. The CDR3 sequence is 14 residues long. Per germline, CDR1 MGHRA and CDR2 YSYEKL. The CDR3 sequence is CASSLTGAGYEQYF. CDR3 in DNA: TGCGCCAGCAGCCTTACTGGGGCAGGATACGAGCAGTACTTC.

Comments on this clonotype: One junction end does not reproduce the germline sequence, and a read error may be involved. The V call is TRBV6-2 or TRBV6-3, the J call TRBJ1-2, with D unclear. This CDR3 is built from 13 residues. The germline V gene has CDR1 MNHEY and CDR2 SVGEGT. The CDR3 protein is CASGYSRNYGYTF. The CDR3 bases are TGTGCCAGCGGTTACTCGAGGAACTATGGCTACACCTTC.

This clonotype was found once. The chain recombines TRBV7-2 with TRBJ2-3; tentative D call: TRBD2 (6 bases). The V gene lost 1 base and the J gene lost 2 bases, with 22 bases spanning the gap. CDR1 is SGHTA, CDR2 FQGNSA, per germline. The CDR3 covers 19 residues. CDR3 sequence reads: CASSLDLSGGGANTDTQYF. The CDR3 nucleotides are TGTGCCAGCAGCTTAGACCTTTCTGGTGGCGGGGCGAACACAGATACGCAGTATTTT.

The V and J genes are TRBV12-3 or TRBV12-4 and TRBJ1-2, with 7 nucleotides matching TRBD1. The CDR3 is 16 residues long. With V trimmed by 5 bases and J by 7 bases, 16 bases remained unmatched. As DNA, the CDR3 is TGTGCCAGCAGTCCAGGGGGGGGGAACTCTACGGGTGGCTACACCTTC. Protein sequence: CASSPGGGNSTGGYTF.

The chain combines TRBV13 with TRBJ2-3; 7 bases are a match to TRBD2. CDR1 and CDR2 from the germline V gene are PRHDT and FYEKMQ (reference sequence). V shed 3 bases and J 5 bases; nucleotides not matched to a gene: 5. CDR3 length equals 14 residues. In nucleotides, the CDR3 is TGTGCCAGCAGCTTTGGACTAGGAGGAGATACGCAGTATTTT. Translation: CASSFGLGGDTQYF. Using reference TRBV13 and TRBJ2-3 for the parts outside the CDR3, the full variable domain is AAGVIQSPRHLIKEKRETATLKCYPIPRHDTVYWYQQGPGQDPQFLISFYEKMQSDKGSIPDRFSAQQFSDYHSELNMSSLELGDSALYFCASSFGLGGDTQYFGPGTRLTVL.

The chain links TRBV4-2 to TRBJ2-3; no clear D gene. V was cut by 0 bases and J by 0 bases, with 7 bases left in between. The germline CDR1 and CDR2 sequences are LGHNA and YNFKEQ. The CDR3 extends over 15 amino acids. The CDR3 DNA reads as TGTGCCAGCAGCCAAGATAGGGCAAGCACAGATACGCAGTATTTT. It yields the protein CASSQDRASTDTQYF.

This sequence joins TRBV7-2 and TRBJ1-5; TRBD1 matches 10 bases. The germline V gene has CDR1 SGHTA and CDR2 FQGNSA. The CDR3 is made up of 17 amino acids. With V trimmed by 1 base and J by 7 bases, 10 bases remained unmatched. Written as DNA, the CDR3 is TGTGCCAGCAGCTTAGTCGGGACAGGGGAAAGATCGCAGCCCCAGCATTTT. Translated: CASSLVGTGERSQPQHF. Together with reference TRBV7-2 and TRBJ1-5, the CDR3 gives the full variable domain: GAGVSQSPSNKVTEKGKDVELRCDPISGHTALYWYRQSLGQGLEFLIYFQGNSAPDKSGLPSDRFSAERTGGSVSTLTIQRTQQEDSAVYLCASSLVGTGERSQPQHFGDGTRLSIL.

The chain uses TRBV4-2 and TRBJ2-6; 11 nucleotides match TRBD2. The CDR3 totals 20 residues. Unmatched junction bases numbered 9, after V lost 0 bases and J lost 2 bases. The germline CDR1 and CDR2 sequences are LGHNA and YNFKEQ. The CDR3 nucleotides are TGTGCCAGCAGCCAAGATCCCCCGAGTAGCGGGAGGGCTGGGGCCAACGTCCTGACTTTC. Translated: CASSQDPPSSGRAGANVLTF.

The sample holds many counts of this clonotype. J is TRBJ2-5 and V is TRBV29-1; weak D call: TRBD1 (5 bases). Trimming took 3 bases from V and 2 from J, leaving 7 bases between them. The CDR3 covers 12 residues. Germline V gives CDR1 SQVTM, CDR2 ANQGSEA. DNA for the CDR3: TGCAGCGTTGACCACAGGCAAGAGACCCAGTACTTC. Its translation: CSVDHRQETQYF.

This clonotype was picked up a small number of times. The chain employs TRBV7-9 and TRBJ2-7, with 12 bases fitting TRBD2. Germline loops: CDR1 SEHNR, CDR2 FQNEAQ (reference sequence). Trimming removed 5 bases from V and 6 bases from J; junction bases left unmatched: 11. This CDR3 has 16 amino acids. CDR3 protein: CASSLRTSGNSAEQYF. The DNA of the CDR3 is TGTGCCAGCAGCCTTCGGACTAGCGGGAATTCAGCCGAGCAGTACTTC.

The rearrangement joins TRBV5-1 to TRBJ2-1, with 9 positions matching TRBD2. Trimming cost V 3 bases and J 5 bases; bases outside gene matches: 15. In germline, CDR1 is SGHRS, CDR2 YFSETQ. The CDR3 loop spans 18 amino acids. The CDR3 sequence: CASSWPPPIAGVHNEQFF. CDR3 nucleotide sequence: TGCGCCAGCAGCTGGCCCCCCCCCATAGCGGGAGTACACAATGAGCAGTTCTTC. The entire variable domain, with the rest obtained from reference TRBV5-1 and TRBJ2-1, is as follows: KAGVTQTPRYLIKTRGQQVTLSCSPISGHRSVSWYQQTPGQGLQFLFEYFSETQRNKGNFPGRFSGRQFSNSRSEMNVSTLELGDSALYLCASSWPPPIAGVHNEQFFGPGTRLTVL.

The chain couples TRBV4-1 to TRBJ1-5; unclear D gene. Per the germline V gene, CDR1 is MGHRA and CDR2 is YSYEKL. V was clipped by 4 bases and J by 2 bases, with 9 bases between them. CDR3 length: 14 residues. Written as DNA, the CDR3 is TGCGCCAGCAGCCCGATCGGGCGCAATCAGCCCCAGCATTTT. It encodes CASSPIGRNQPQHF.

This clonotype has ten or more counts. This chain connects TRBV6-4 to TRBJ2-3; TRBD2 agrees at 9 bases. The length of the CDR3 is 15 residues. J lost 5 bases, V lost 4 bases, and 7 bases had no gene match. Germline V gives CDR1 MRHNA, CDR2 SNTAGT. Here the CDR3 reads CASSVVAGEGDTQYF. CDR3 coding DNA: TGTGCCAGCAGTGTAGTAGCGGGGGAAGGAGATACGCAGTATTTT.

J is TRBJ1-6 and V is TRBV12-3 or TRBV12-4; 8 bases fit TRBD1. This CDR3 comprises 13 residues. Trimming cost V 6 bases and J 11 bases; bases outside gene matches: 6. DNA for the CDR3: TGTGCCAGCAGCAGCGGACAGGGAACACCCCTCCACTTT. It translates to CASSSGQGTPLHF.

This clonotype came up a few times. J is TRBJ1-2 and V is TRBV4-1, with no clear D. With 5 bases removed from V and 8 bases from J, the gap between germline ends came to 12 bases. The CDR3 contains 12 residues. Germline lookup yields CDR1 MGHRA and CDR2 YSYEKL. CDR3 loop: CASSARTEGYTF. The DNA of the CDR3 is TGCGCCAGCAGCGCCCGGACGGAGGGCTACACCTTC.

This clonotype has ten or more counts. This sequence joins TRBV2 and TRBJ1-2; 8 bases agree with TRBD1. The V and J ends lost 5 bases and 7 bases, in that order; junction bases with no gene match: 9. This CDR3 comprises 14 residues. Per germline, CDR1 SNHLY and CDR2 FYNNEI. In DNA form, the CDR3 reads TGTGCCAGCAGTCCGAGGACAGGGTTTAGTGGCTACACCTTC. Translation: CASSPRTGFSGYTF.

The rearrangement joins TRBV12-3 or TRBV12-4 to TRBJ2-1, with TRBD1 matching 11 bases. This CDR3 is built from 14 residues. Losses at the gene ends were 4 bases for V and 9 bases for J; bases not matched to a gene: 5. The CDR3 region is CASSWGTGGGEQFF. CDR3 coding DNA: TGTGCCAGCAGTTGGGGGACAGGGGGTGGTGAGCAGTTCTTC.

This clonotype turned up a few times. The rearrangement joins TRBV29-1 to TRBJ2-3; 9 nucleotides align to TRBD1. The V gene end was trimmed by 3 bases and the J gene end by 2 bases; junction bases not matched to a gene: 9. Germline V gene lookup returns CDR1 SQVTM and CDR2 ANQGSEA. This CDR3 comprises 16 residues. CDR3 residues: CSVDDQDRGITDTQYF. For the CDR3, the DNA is TGCAGCGTTGATGATCAGGACAGGGGCATCACAGATACGCAGTATTTT.

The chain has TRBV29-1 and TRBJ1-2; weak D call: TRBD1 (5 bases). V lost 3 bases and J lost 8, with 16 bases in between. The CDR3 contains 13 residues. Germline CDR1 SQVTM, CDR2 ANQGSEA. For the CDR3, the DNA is TGCAGCGTTGAGGTTTCGGGGGAGTACGGCTACACCTTC. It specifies CSVEVSGEYGYTF.

The CDR3, as DNA: TGTGCCATCAGTGAAGGGGTGCCCGGCTACACCTTC. This encodes CAISEGVPGYTF. This chain uses TRBV10-3 with TRBJ1-2; tentatively, D is TRBD1 (5 bases). The CDR3 loop spans 12 amino acids. V was clipped by 3 bases and J by 8 bases, with 10 bases between them. Germline V lookup: CDR1 ENHRY, CDR2 SYGVKD.

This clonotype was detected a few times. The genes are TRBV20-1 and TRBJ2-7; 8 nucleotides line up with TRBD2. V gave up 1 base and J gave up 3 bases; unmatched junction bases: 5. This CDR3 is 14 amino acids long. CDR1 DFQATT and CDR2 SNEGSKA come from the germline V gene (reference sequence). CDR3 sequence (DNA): TGCAGTGCTAGAGTCGGGGGGGGTAACTACGAGCAGTACTTC. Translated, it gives CSARVGGGNYEQYF.

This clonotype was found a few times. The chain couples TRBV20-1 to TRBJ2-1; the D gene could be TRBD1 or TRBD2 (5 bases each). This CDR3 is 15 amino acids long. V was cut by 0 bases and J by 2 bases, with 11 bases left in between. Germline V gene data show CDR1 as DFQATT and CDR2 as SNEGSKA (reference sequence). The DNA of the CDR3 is TGCAGTGCTAGAGACCGGGACCGACCCTACAATGAGCAGTTCTTC. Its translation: CSARDRDRPYNEQFF.